This T cell receptor (beta chain) is from a study of identical twins. This clonotype was seen many times. Its antigen remains unknown. Healthy Caucasians, and only they, were the donors. The study, taken as a whole, reports: Among monozygotic twins, out-of-frame TCR alpha sharing exceeded what models predicted.

Template switching, a step in the protocol, added a universal primer site, and cDNA carried unique molecular identifiers. Each CDR3 protein is one row after TCRdb ran MiXCR on the 5' RACE reads. The sample consists of just under 650,000 distinct CDR3 sequences, about 7% of them appearing once. Germline lookup yields CDR1 SQVTM and CDR2 ANQGSEA. This CDR3 has 13 amino acids. After removal of 2 bases from V and 8 bases from J, the junction contained 5 bases not matched to a gene. This same sample was also taken into another study, of yellow fever vaccine responses in identical twins. That work contributes: Vaccine T cell responses of twins reportedly seemed partly convergent and partly personalized.

The TCR sequence derives from a woman between 18 and 30 years old in good health. Sequenced input: PBMCs. The chain combines TRBV29-1 with TRBJ2-1; 8 bases match TRBD1. CDR3 residues: CSVETDRDHEQFF. CDR3 bases: TGCAGCGTTGAAACGGACAGGGACCATGAGCAGTTCTTC.